The next 26 T cell receptor beta chains were all read from a single sample in a study of shared clonotypes between healthy human individuals. The method was immunoSEQ multiplex PCR; TCRdb's version includes in-frame clones alone and lacks a portion of them. The repertoire consists of approximately 510,000 clones, with approximately 85% occurring once and the leading ten covering 10% to 15%. The source material was PBMCs. The origin of the receptors is a woman between 40 and 55 years old in good health. Some clones in this sample may be carry-over from other donors' samples.

V usage is TRBV30 and J usage is TRBJ1-4; D gene uncertain. The germline gives CDR1 GTSNPN, CDR2 SVGIG (reference sequence). CDR3 length equals 12 residues. The V end was cut by 2 bases, the J end by 4 bases, with 5 bases between. CDR3 in amino acids: CAWSFYNEKLFF. The CDR3 nucleotides read TGTGCCTGGAGTTTTTATAATGAAAAACTGTTTTTT. The full variable domain, in which reference TRBV30 and TRBJ1-4 provide the parts outside the CDR3, is SQTIHQWPATLVQPVGSPLSLECTVEGTSNPNLYWYRQAAGRGLQLLFYSVGIGQISSEVPQNLSASRPQDRQFILSSKKLLLSDSGFYLCAWSFYNEKLFFGSGTQLSVL.

The chain carries TRBV11-2 and TRBJ2-5, with TRBD1 identical over 7 bases. V lost 5 bases to trimming and J lost 2 bases; unmatched junction nucleotides: 11. Germline CDR1 SGHAT, CDR2 FQNNGV. The CDR3 has 16 amino acids. DNA of the CDR3: TGTGCCAGCAGCGTCTCGCCCGGGACAGTTCAAGAGACCCAGTACTTC. It yields the protein CASSVSPGTVQETQYF.

The chain carries TRBV18 and TRBJ2-5; D is uncertain. The CDR3 extends over 14 amino acids. Trimming took off 4 bases at V and 0 bases at J, with 9 bases between the two ends. CDR1 and CDR2 (germline): KGHSH, LQKENI. CDR3 DNA sequence: TGTGCCAGCTCACAACGGCAACACCAAGAGACCCAGTACTTC. Its translation is CASSQRQHQETQYF.

The chain carries TRBV7-6 and TRBJ2-1; 9 bases align to TRBD2. V shed 5 bases and J 8 bases; nucleotides not matched to a gene: 13. The CDR3 consists of 16 residues. Germline values: CDR1 SGHVS, CDR2 FNYEAQ. The CDR3 loop reads CASSLRGAGGVYEQFF. The CDR3, as DNA: TGTGCCAGCAGCCTCAGAGGAGCGGGAGGAGTCTATGAGCAGTTCTTC.

The CDR3 nucleotides are TGTGCCAGCCAGGGCAGTTCCCAGGGTGGCTACACCTTC. Its translation is CASQGSSQGGYTF. This chain uses TRBV7-6 with TRBJ1-2; a weak D match, TRBD1 (5 bases). The CDR3 runs 13 residues. V was pared by 8 bases and J by 7 bases, with 17 bases between. Germline-derived CDR1 and CDR2 are SGHVS and FNYEAQ.

This sequence joins TRBV18 and TRBJ2-1, with a tentative D call TRBD1 (6 bases). Per germline, CDR1 KGHSH and CDR2 LQKENI. CDR3 length equals 14 residues. Trimming pared 2 bases from V and 12 bases from J, leaving 17 bases between. CDR3 DNA: TGTGCCAGCTCACCATCACTAGGGGACATGAGGCAGTTCTTC. Protein product: CASSPSLGDMRQFF.

The gene calls are TRBV5-4 and TRBJ1-2; D unresolved. Trimming took 7 bases from V and 4 from J, leaving 20 bases between them. CDR1 SGHNT and CDR2 YYREEE come from the germline V gene (reference sequence). This CDR3 contains 15 residues. CDR3 protein: CASQPLPGKTYGYTF. CDR3 sequence (DNA): TGTGCCAGCCAGCCTCTACCAGGAAAGACCTATGGCTACACCTTC.

Turning to this clone: This sample also contains other DNA sequences that code for the same CDR3. This chain connects TRBV5-1 to TRBJ1-3; D gene ambiguous. Germline V gene sequence: CDR1 SGHRS, CDR2 YFSETQ. V lost 4 bases, J lost 3 bases, and 11 bases lay in between. This CDR3 has 14 residues. CDR3 protein: CASSDGGDGNTIYF. Written as DNA, the CDR3 is TGCGCCAGCAGCGATGGTGGAGATGGAAACACCATATATTTT.

V usage is TRBV9 and J usage is TRBJ2-1; 8 bases align to TRBD1. From germline, CDR1 is SGDLS and CDR2 YYNGEE. The CDR3 length is 15 residues. V shed 0 bases, J shed 7 bases, and the junction held 6 bases outside the gene matches. The CDR3 DNA follows: TGTGCCAGCAGCGTAGGACAGGGGAAGTGGAATGAGCAGTTCTTC. As protein: CASSVGQGKWNEQFF.

The genes are TRBV7-8 and TRBJ2-5; tentative D call: TRBD2 (5 bases). CDR1 SGHVS and CDR2 FQNEAQ come from the germline V gene. V gave up 6 bases and J gave up 4 bases, with 12 bases separating them. CDR3 length equals 13 residues. The CDR3 DNA follows: TGTGCCAGCAGTCGGGGTTTATTAGAGACCCAGTACTTC. Its translation: CASSRGLLETQYF.

V is TRBV2 and J is TRBJ1-1, with D unresolved. V gave up 11 bases and J gave up 1 base, with 29 bases separating them. CDR1 is SNHLY, CDR2 FYNNEI, per germline. The CDR3 extends over 18 amino acids. In DNA, the CDR3 is TGTGCCCAGCAGCCGGTCGGCAGCAACCTACGACCGAACACTGAAGCTTTCTTT. Its protein product is CAQQPVGSNLRPNTEAFF.

This clone has a handful of counts. The genes are TRBV9 and TRBJ2-3; D is uncertain. Germline V gene lookup returns CDR1 SGDLS and CDR2 YYNGEE. This CDR3 contains 16 residues. Trimming shortened V by 4 bases and J by 1 base, and 16 bases separated the two germline ends. The CDR3 here is CASSYHALVGTDTQYF. The CDR3, as DNA: TGTGCCAGCAGCTATCACGCCTTAGTCGGCACAGATACGCAGTATTTT. Drawing the rest from reference TRBV9 and TRBJ2-3, the complete variable domain is DSGVTQTPKHLITATGQRVTLRCSPRSGDLSVYWYQQSLDQGLQFLIQYYNGEERAKGNILERFSAQQFPDLHSELNLSSLELGDSALYFCASSYHALVGTDTQYFGPGTRLTVL.

The rearrangement links TRBV27 to TRBJ1-1; D is perhaps TRBD1 (5 bases). Germline V gene sequence: CDR1 MNHEY, CDR2 SMNVEV (reference sequence). The CDR3 spans 13 residues. V was cut by 5 bases and J by 4 bases, with 11 bases left in between. The CDR3 DNA reads TGTGCCAGCAGTCCACGACAGAGCACTGAAGCTTTCTTT. Translated, it gives CASSPRQSTEAFF.

The V call is TRBV4-1, the J call TRBJ2-7, with 7 bases aligning to TRBD1. This CDR3 region has 17 residues. CDR1 is MGHRA and CDR2 is YSYEKL in the germline V gene. V was clipped by 1 base and J by 0 bases; unmatched bases: 9. CDR3: CASSQAGYRGPSYEQYF. CDR3 nucleotides: TGCGCCAGCAGCCAAGCGGGCTACAGGGGCCCCTCCTACGAGCAGTACTTC.

The chain has TRBV19 and TRBJ2-1; D not certain. CDR3 length equals 14 residues. Germline V gives CDR1 LNHDA, CDR2 SQIVND (reference sequence). Deletions cut 3 bases from V and 7 bases from J, with 13 bases between. DNA for the CDR3: TGTGCCAGTAGTATGGACCAGGTGTGGAATGAGCAGTTCTTC. Its protein product is CASSMDQVWNEQFF.

This rearrangement joins TRBV5-1 to TRBJ2-5, with D tentatively TRBD1 (6 bases). Trimming left V 5 bases short and J 2 bases short, with 16 bases between. The CDR3 spans 15 residues. The germline V gene has CDR1 SGHRS and CDR2 YFSETQ. The CDR3 DNA sequence: TGCGCCAGCAGGAGGAATACAGGGAAACAAGAGACCCAGTACTTC. This gives the protein CASRRNTGKQETQYF.

The chain joins TRBV5-1 to TRBJ2-1; 12 nucleotides match TRBD2. This CDR3 region has 16 residues. The V gene end was trimmed by 7 bases and the J gene end by 4 bases; junction bases not matched to a gene: 9. Germline-derived CDR1 and CDR2 are SGHRS and YFSETQ. The CDR3 is CASFVTLAGGYNEQFF. DNA for the CDR3: TGCGCCAGCTTCGTTACTCTAGCGGGAGGGTACAATGAGCAGTTCTTC.

The chain couples TRBV7-2 to TRBJ2-2; possible D gene TRBD1, 5 bases. This CDR3 is built from 13 residues. In germline, CDR1 is SGHTA, CDR2 FQGNSA. Between the trimmed V and J ends, which lost 7 bases and 4 bases, there was a span of 10 bases. The CDR3 bases are TGTGCCAGCACAGGGTCGATCACCGGGGAGCTGTTTTTT. This codes for CASTGSITGELFF.

The V gene is TRBV27, the J gene TRBJ2-1; 8 bases align to TRBD2. V shed 5 bases, J shed 8 bases, and the junction held 14 bases outside the gene matches. Germline values: CDR1 MNHEY, CDR2 SMNVEV (reference sequence). The CDR3 covers 16 residues. The CDR3 spells CASSGLAGNQMDEQFF. CDR3 bases: TGTGCCAGCAGTGGATTAGCGGGAAACCAGATGGATGAGCAGTTCTTC.

The table lists this clone with many counts. For the CDR3, the DNA is TGTGCCAGCAGTTTCCTCCGGACAGGGGCGTACTATGGCTACACCTTC. It translates to CASSFLRTGAYYGYTF. The chain employs TRBV27 and TRBJ1-2; 9 nucleotides line up with TRBD1. The CDR3 has 16 amino acids. J gave up 3 bases and V 3 bases, and 8 bases lay outside the gene matches. CDR1 is MNHEY and CDR2 is SMNVEV in the germline V gene (reference sequence).

CDR3: CASKLAGGSHNEQFF. DNA for the CDR3: TGCGCCAGCAAACTAGCGGGAGGGTCCCACAATGAGCAGTTCTTC. V and J are TRBV5-1 and TRBJ2-1; 13 bases agree with TRBD2. The ends lost 6 bases at V and 5 bases at J; junction bases unmatched: 5. The CDR3 length is 15 residues. Germline CDR1 reads SGHRS; CDR2 reads YFSETQ.

This clone was picked up a small number of times. The chain joins TRBV28 to TRBJ2-4; 7 nucleotides match TRBD2. Germline CDR1 is MDHEN and CDR2 is SYDVKM. The CDR3 runs 14 residues. The V segment lost 5 bases and the J segment 8 bases; nucleotides outside the gene matches: 9. The CDR3 sequence is CASSTRVGGDIQYF. CDR3 bases: TGTGCCAGCAGTACCCGTGTGGGAGGGGACATTCAGTACTTC.

The V call is TRBV25-1, the J call TRBJ1-3; D unresolved. Trimming removed 7 bases at V and 7 bases at J, with 23 bases between. Germline V gene data show CDR1 as MGHDK and CDR2 as SYGVNS. This CDR3 region has 16 residues. The CDR3 DNA sequence: TGTGCCAGCACCACGATCGACGGATCGTCTCGGAACACCATATATTTT. Its translation: CASTTIDGSSRNTIYF. The full variable domain, completed using reference TRBV25-1 and TRBJ1-3, is EADIYQTPRYLVIGTGKKITLECSQTMGHDKMYWYQQDPGMELHLIHYSYGVNSTEKGDLSSESTVSRIRTEHFPLTLESARPSHTSQYLCASTTIDGSSRNTIYFGEGSWLTVV.

The genes are TRBV11-3 and TRBJ2-1, with TRBD1 matching over 7 bases. CDR3 length: 16 residues. Germline loops: CDR1 SGHNT, CDR2 YENEEA. After removal of 5 bases from V and 7 bases from J, the junction contained 14 bases not matched to a gene. The CDR3 DNA sequence: TGTGCCAGCAGCAAGGGGACAGCCCCCGGGACGAATGAGCAGTTCTTC. This gives the protein CASSKGTAPGTNEQFF.

V and J are TRBV19 and TRBJ2-3; 7 positions agree with TRBD1. CDR1 and CDR2 (germline): LNHDA, SQIVND (reference sequence). CDR3 length: 16 residues. The J segment lost 4 bases and the V segment lost 5 bases, leaving 12 bases of the junction unmatched. The CDR3 loop reads CASSEDRVSGADTQYF. Written as DNA, the CDR3 is TGTGCCAGTAGTGAAGACAGGGTTTCTGGCGCAGATACGCAGTATTTT.

The gene calls are TRBV7-3 and TRBJ2-7, with no clear D. The CDR3 is made up of 15 amino acids. V was trimmed by 1 base and J by 5 bases, leaving 15 bases between them. Looked up from germline, CDR1 is SGHTA and CDR2 is FQGTGA. The CDR3 bases are TGTGCCAGCAGCTTAATCCCGACCGACAACCACGAGCAGTACTTC. Encoded protein: CASSLIPTDNHEQYF.